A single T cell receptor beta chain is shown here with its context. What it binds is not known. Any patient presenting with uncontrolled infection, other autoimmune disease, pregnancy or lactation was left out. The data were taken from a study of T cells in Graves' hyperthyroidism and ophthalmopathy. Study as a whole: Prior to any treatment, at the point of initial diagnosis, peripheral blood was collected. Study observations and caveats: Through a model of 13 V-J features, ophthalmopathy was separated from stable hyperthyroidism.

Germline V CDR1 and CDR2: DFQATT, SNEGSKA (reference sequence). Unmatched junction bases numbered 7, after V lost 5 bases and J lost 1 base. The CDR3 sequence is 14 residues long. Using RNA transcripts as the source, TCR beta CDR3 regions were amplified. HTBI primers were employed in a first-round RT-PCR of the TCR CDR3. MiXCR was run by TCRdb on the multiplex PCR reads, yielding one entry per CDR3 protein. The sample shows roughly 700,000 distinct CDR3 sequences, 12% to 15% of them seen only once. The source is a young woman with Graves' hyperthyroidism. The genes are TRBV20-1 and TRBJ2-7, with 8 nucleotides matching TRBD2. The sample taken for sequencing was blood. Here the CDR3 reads CSADQAGVSYEQYF. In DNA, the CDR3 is TGCAGTGCTGACCAAGCGGGAGTATCCTACGAGCAGTACTTC.